The rows below give T cell receptor beta chains drawn from one sample of a study of T cells in tuberculosis. TCRdb's table, derived via immunoSEQ multiplex PCR, lists solely in-frame clones and lacks some. The sample holds over 25,000 clones, 95% to 96% seen once. Source material: PBMCs. The source is a donor between 5 and 29 years old with latent tuberculosis or without tuberculosis infection. The CDR3 runs from the conserved cysteine through the conserved F or W. A D gene is named only where the DNA matches it firmly. Only some rows state a clone size, as once, few, many or a class for expanded clones.

cdr3_nt cdr3_aa j_call d_call clone_size v_call
TGTGCCTGGAGGTCCCAGGGGGAGGAAAAACTGTTTTTT CAWRSQGEEKLFF TRBJ1-4 TRBD1 - TRBV30
TGTGCCAGCAGACCAAATAGCTGGCGGGTAGAGACCCAGTACTTC CASRPNSWRVETQYF TRBJ2-5 - - TRBV27
TGTGCCAGCAGCTGGACAGGGGTTGAGCAGTACTTC CASSWTGVEQYF TRBJ2-7 TRBD1 - TRBV5-6
TGTGCCAGCAGCATACTAGCGGGGTCCTACGAGCAGTACTTC CASSILAGSYEQYF TRBJ2-7 - - TRBV21-1
TGTGCCAGCAAGGGGGAAGGGAATCAGCCCCAGCATTTT CASKGEGNQPQHF TRBJ1-5 - - TRBV2
TGTGCCAGCAGCCGACAGGGGGCTGGGGAGACCCAGTACTTC CASSRQGAGETQYF TRBJ2-5 TRBD1 medium-sized TRBV5-4
TGCGCCAGCAGCTTGGAACGGGGGGGGTCCTATAATTCACCCCTCCACTTT CASSLERGGSYNSPLHF TRBJ1-6 - few TRBV5-1
TGTGCCAGCAGTACAGGGCCGTTCTCCTACGAGCAGTACTTC CASSTGPFSYEQYF TRBJ2-7 - - TRBV27
TGCGCCAGCAGCCCAGGGACAGGGCTCAATCAGCCCCAGCATTTT CASSPGTGLNQPQHF TRBJ1-5 TRBD1 - TRBV5-1
TGTGCCAGCAGGGTCAGACAGGGCCTCAATCAGCCCCAGCATTTT CASRVRQGLNQPQHF TRBJ1-5 TRBD1 - TRBV2
TGCGCCAGCAGCCTCGCAAGTGGGGCCCAAGAGACCCAGTACTTC CASSLASGAQETQYF TRBJ2-5 - - TRBV4-1
TGTGCCAGCAGCGCAGGACTAGCAAACAATGAGCAGTTCTTC CASSAGLANNEQFF TRBJ2-1 TRBD2 - TRBV9
TGTGCCAGCTCACCGGGGACTAGCGGGAACAATGAGCAGTTCTTC CASSPGTSGNNEQFF TRBJ2-1 TRBD2 - TRBV18
TGTGCCAGCACCCTGGGGGGAGAGCAGTTCTTC CASTLGGEQFF TRBJ2-1 - - TRBV7-8
TGTGCCAGCAGCGTAGTTGGCGGAGAAGTCCCCGATACGCAGTATTTT CASSVVGGEVPDTQYF TRBJ2-3 - - TRBV9
TGTGCCAGCGGCGGGACAGGGGGATTCTACGAGCAGTACTTC CASGGTGGFYEQYF TRBJ2-7 TRBD1 - TRBV2
TGTGCCAGCAGCCCCTGGACAGGAGTCTCCTACGAGCAGTACTTC CASSPWTGVSYEQYF TRBJ2-7 TRBD1 - TRBV7-8
TGTGCCAGCAGCCCCCGGACTAGCGGGATCCTCGACAATGAGCAGTTCTTC CASSPRTSGILDNEQFF TRBJ2-1 TRBD2 - TRBV9
TGTGCGGCCGCACAGGGGGAGACCCAGTACTTC CAAAQGETQYF TRBJ2-5 TRBD1 - TRBV6-5
TGTGCCAGCTCACCACCGGGGACAGGGGTGAACACTGAAGCTTTCTTT CASSPPGTGVNTEAFF TRBJ1-1 TRBD1 - TRBV18